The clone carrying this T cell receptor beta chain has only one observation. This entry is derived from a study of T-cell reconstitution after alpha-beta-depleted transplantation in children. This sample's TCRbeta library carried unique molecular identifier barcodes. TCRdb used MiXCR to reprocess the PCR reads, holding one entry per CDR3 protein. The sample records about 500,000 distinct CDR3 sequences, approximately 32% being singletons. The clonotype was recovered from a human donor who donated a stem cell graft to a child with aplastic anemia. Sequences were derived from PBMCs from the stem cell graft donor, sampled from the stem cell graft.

CDR3 amino acids: CASGDGQSSYNEQFF. The CDR3 coding sequence is TGTGCCAGCGGAGACGGACAGAGCTCCTACAATGAGCAGTTCTTC. V gene TRBV9 combines with J gene TRBJ2-1; D might be TRBD1 (6 bases). Trimming removed 7 bases at V and 0 bases at J, with 14 bases between. The CDR3 spans 15 residues. The germline V gene has CDR1 SGDLS and CDR2 YYNGEE.